This entry features one T cell receptor (beta chain) sequence. The antigen is not known. Regarding time point: week 11, during vaccination. Each dose of the vaccine consisted of 300 ug of mutant IDH1 20-mer peptide, with topical imiquimod. TCRdb's copy holds only in-frame clones and misses some; the assay was immunoSEQ multiplex PCR. The sample includes tens of thousands of clones, about 80% of them seen just once. This entry belongs to a study of a mutant IDH1 vaccine in newly diagnosed glioma. As for the study in general: Patients received eight vaccinations in weeks 1, 3, 5, 7, 11, 15, 19, 23. Treated patients had a mean age of about 44 years and a sex split that was about 62% male and roughly 38% female.

The sequenced sample was PBMCs, obtained from a glioma patient whose treatment included an IDH1 peptide vaccine. This clonotype was obtained from a man in his fifties or sixties with glioma.

The CDR3 DNA reads TGTGCCAGCAGCCGGAGCGGGAGTTCCTACGAGCAGTACTTC. This gives the protein CASSRSGSSYEQYF. The rearrangement links TRBV14 to TRBJ2-7, with 8 bases fitting TRBD2. Trimming took 4 bases from V and 1 from J; bases not matched to a gene: 3. Germline lookup yields CDR1 SGHDN and CDR2 FVKESK. The CDR3 is 14 amino acids.